This T cell receptor beta chain was sequenced in a study of breast tumors, draining lymph nodes, adjacent tissues. Whole-study results and caveats: The data were judged consistent with most tumor T cells coming from lymph node and expanding in tumor. Compared with lymph nodes, tumors were less diverse; compared with nontumor tissue, more.

V lost 6 bases to trimming and J lost 5 bases, with 10 bases between them. This CDR3 has 13 amino acids. CDR1 MNHNS and CDR2 SASEGT come from the germline V gene. TCRdb called the multiplex PCR reads again in MiXCR, with one record for every CDR3 protein. The sample lists about 200,000 distinct CDR3 sequences; approximately 33% were seen once. The lymph nodes were axillary draining lymph nodes from breast cancer patients. This clonotype has at least ten counts. Its antigen is unidentified. The specimen sequenced was axillary lymph node tissue. This chain uses TRBV6-1 with TRBJ1-4; perhaps TRBD1 as D (6 bases). The sequence was collected from a female donor with breast cancer. Some clones in this sample may be carry-over from other donors' samples. CDR3 in DNA: TGTGCCAGCAGAAGGGACAACAATGAAAAACTGTTTTTT. Its protein product is CASRRDNNEKLFF.